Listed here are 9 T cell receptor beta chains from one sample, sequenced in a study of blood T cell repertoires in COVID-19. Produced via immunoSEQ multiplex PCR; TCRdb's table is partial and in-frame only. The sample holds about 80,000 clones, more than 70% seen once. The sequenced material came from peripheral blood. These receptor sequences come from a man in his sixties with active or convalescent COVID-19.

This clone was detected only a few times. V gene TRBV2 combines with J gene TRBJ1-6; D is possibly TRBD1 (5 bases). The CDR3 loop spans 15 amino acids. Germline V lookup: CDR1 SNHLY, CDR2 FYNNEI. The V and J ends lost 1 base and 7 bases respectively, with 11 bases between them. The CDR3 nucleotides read TGTGCCAGCAGTGAAGAGGGGTCAGGAAATTCACCCCTCCACTTT. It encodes CASSEEGSGNSPLHF.

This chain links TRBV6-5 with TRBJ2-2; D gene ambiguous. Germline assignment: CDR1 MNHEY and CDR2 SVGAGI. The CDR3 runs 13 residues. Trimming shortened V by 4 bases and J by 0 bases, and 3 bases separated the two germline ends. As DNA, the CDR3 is TGTGCCAGCAGTTCCTCGAACACCGGGGAGCTGTTTTTT. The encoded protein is CASSSSNTGELFF.

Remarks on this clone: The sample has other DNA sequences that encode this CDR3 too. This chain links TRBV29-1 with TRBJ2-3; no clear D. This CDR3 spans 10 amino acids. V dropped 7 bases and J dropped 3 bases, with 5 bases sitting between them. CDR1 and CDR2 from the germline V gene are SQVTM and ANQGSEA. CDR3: CSALTDTQYF. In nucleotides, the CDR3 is TGCAGCGCTCTGACAGATACGCAGTATTTT.

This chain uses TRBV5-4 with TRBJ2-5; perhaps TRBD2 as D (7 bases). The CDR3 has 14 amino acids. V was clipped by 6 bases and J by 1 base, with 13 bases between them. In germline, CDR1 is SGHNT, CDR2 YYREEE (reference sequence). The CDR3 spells CASTPAGAQETQYF. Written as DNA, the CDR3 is TGTGCCAGCACCCCGGCGGGGGCCCAAGAGACCCAGTACTTC.

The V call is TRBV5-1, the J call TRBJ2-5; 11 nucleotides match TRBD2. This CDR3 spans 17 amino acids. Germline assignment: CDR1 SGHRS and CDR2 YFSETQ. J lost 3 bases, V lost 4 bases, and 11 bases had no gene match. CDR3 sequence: CASSPPTSGGMEETQYF. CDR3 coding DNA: TGCGCCAGCAGCCCCCCCACTAGCGGGGGAATGGAAGAGACCCAGTACTTC.

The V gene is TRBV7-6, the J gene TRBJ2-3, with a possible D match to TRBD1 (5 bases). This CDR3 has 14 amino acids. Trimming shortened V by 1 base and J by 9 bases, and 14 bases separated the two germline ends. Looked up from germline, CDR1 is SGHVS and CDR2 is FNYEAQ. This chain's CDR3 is CASSLDPGPVTQYF. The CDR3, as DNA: TGTGCCAGCAGCTTAGACCCAGGGCCGGTGACGCAGTATTTT.

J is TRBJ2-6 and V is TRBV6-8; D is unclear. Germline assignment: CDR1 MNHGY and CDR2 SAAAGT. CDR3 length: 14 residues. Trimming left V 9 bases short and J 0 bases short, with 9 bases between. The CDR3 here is CARVLASGANVLTF. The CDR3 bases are TGTGCCAGGGTATTAGCCTCTGGGGCCAACGTCCTGACTTTC.

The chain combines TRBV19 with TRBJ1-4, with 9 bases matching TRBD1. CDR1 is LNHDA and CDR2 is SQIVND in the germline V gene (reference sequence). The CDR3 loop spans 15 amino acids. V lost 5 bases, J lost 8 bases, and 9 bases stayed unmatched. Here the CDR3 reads CASSPQTGGYEKLFF. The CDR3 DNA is TGTGCCAGTAGTCCCCAGACAGGGGGATACGAAAAACTGTTTTTT.

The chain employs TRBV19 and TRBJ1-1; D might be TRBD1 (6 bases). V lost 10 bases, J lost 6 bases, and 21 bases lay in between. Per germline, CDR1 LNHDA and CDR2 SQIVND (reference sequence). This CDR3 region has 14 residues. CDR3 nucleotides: TGTGCCACCGCGATGGGGAGGGGGTATGCTGAAGCTTTCTTT. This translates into CATAMGRGYAEAFF.